The text below deals with one T cell receptor (beta chain). The data derive from a study of blood T cell repertoires in COVID-19. Whole-study context: The United States, Italy and Spain were the sources of the acute and convalescent COVID-19 samples. T cells, B-cell-depleted T cells, or PBMCs provided the cDNA or gDNA that served as material.

The Seattle site enrolled patients during active infection and followed them longitudinally. Sequenced by immunoSEQ multiplex PCR; TCRdb stores in-frame clones only, minus some. The table includes about 370,000 clones, 87% detected once. Trimming cost V 2 bases and J 3 bases; bases outside gene matches: 6. Per the germline V gene, CDR1 is MNHEY and CDR2 is SMNVEV (reference sequence). The CDR3 runs to 16 residues. The sequenced sample was peripheral blood. This clonotype was obtained from a woman aged 30 to 39 with COVID-19, enrolled during active disease. The chain joins TRBV27 to TRBJ2-1, with 8 bases fitting TRBD1. Written as DNA, the CDR3 is TGTGCCAGCAGTTTAAAGGCAGGGGGCTTCTACAATGAGCAGTTCTTC. Translating it yields CASSLKAGGFYNEQFF.